Following are 7 T cell receptor beta chains from one sample sequenced in a study of cytomegalovirus exposure and HLA in healthy donors. PCR was performed using 60 Vbeta and 13 Jbeta primers. Data came from immunoSEQ multiplex PCR; TCRdb stores just in-frame clones and leaves some out. The sample records fewer than 200,000 clones, 80% to 85% being singletons. Material: PBMCs. The receptors stem from a woman in her twenties or thirties in good health and CMV-seronegative.

This clone has just a few counts. The rearrangement uses TRBV9 and TRBJ1-1, with 10 bases lining up with TRBD1. Trimming took 3 bases from V and 3 from J; bases not matched to a gene: 5. Germline V gene sequence: CDR1 SGDLS, CDR2 YYNGEE. CDR3 length: 15 amino acids. The CDR3 bases are TGTGCCAGCAGCGACGGGACAGGGGATTACACTGAAGCTTTCTTT. Translated: CASSDGTGDYTEAFF. The variable domain in full, completed from reference TRBV9 and TRBJ1-1, reads DSGVTQTPKHLITATGQRVTLRCSPRSGDLSVYWYQQSLDQGLQFLIQYYNGEERAKGNILERFSAQQFPDLHSELNLSSLELGDSALYFCASSDGTGDYTEAFFGQGTRLTVV.

In regard to this clone: Germline is not matched at one junction end, which may reflect a read error. V gene TRBV5-6 combines with J gene TRBJ2-4, with D hard to call. The CDR3 length is 16 residues. From germline, CDR1 is SGHDT and CDR2 YYEEEE. The chain's CDR3 is CASSLYVLSAKNSQYF. DNA for the CDR3: TGTGCCAGCAGCTTGTACGTTCTGTCGGCCAAAAACAGTCAGTACTTC.

V and J are TRBV7-9 and TRBJ2-3; 13 nucleotides line up with TRBD2. The V and J ends lost 5 bases and 1 base, in that order; junction bases with no gene match: 6. This CDR3 comprises 17 residues. Germline V gene lookup returns CDR1 SEHNR and CDR2 FQNEAQ (reference sequence). The CDR3 reads CASSRGLAGVRTDTQYF. The CDR3 nucleotides read TGTGCCAGCAGCCGTGGACTAGCGGGAGTTCGCACAGATACGCAGTATTTT.

The chain employs TRBV5-4 and TRBJ2-1, with D perhaps matching TRBD1 (6 bases). Trimming left V 0 bases short and J 5 bases short, with 15 bases between. The germline gives CDR1 SGHNT, CDR2 YYREEE (reference sequence). The CDR3 contains 16 residues. The CDR3 spells CASSLVVLAGDNEQFF. CDR3 nucleotides: TGTGCCAGCAGCTTGGTTGTGCTAGCAGGGGACAATGAGCAGTTCTTC.

V usage is TRBV5-4 and J usage is TRBJ1-2; TRBD1 matches 8 bases. Germline assignment: CDR1 SGHNT and CDR2 YYREEE (reference sequence). This CDR3 is 15 amino acids long. J was trimmed by 2 bases and V by 3 bases; bases with no gene match: 6. The CDR3 DNA follows: TGTGCCAGCAGCTCCGGGGACAGGAGGAACTATGGCTACACCTTC. It is translated as CASSSGDRRNYGYTF.

This clone was observed a handful of times. The J gene is TRBJ1-5, the V gene TRBV28; D remains ambiguous. This CDR3 comprises 12 residues. Trimming shortened V by 7 bases and J by 7 bases, and 11 bases separated the two germline ends. Per germline, CDR1 MDHEN and CDR2 SYDVKM. Here the CDR3 DNA reads TGTGCCAGCAAGCGGGAACCCCAGCCCCAGCATTTT. Amino acid sequence: CASKREPQPQHF.

The chain has TRBV18 and TRBJ2-5, with D perhaps TRBD2 (6 bases). This CDR3 is 15 amino acids long. CDR1 is KGHSH, CDR2 LQKENI, per germline. With 3 bases removed from V and 2 bases from J, the gap between germline ends came to 13 bases. CDR3 amino acids: CASSPRDGGQETQYF. CDR3 bases: TGTGCCAGCTCACCGCGGGATGGGGGACAAGAGACCCAGTACTTC.